Here is one T cell receptor beta chain with its context. The data belong to a study of blood T cells in healthy people across ages. Then a second PCR, running about 7 to 11 cycles, was carried out with a sample-barcoded 5' primer and a J-beta primer mix. TCRdb redid the calling of the 5' RACE reads with MiXCR, one entry per CDR3 protein. The sample consists of about 1.7 million distinct CDR3 sequences, 28% of them appearing once. This CDR3 is built from 14 residues. V lost 4 bases to trimming and J lost 10 bases, with 19 bases between them. Germline V gene lookup returns CDR1 MGHRA and CDR2 YSYEKL. The source of this sequence is a woman aged 25 to 39 in good health. The chain couples TRBV4-1 to TRBJ1-2; perhaps TRBD1 as D (6 bases). What was sequenced was blood. CDR3 residues: CASSPGSHRDNYTF. CDR3 bases: TGCGCCAGCAGCCCCGGGAGCCACCGGGACAACTACACCTTC.